These 5 T cell receptor beta chains were sequenced from one sample in a study of T-cell memory formation after mild COVID-19. TCRdb recomputed calls from the 5' RACE reads with MiXCR, one row per CDR3 protein. This sample has roughly 130,000 distinct CDR3 sequences, with over 15% found just once. Sequenced sample: PBMCs or a T cell subset sorted from them (not recorded which). The receptor set was obtained from a man younger than 30 who had mild COVID-19 (a few samples of this study predate the infection). Cell type and time point are not known.

The rearrangement links TRBV7-9 to TRBJ2-1, with TRBD2 as a possible D gene (6 bases). The CDR3 runs to 15 residues. Germline V gene data show CDR1 as SEHNR and CDR2 as FQNEAQ (reference sequence). Trimming cost V 1 base and J 8 bases, with 15 bases left between them. The DNA of the CDR3 is TGTGCCAGCAGCTTAGTTGGGGGGTTATTCCATGAGCAGTTCTTC. This encodes CASSLVGGLFHEQFF.

DNA for the CDR3: TGCGCCACCAAGGGGACAGGCTCCTACAATGAGCAGTTCTTC. Protein sequence: CATKGTGSYNEQFF. J is TRBJ2-1 and V is TRBV5-1; TRBD1 matches 8 bases. J lost 0 bases, V lost 9 bases, and 5 bases had no gene match. Germline CDR1 and CDR2: SGHRS and YFSETQ. The CDR3 extends over 14 amino acids.

V and J are TRBV7-2 and TRBJ1-1; 8 bases fit TRBD1. J lost 1 base, V lost 5 bases, and 3 bases had no gene match. The germline CDR1 and CDR2 sequences are SGHTA and FQGNSA. The CDR3 covers 14 residues. CDR3 loop: CASSQGQENTEAFF. In nucleotides, the CDR3 is TGTGCCAGCAGCCAGGGACAGGAGAACACTGAAGCTTTCTTT.

The table lists this clonotype with a few counts. The chain links TRBV6-5 to TRBJ1-2; D is possibly TRBD1 (6 bases). Germline V gives CDR1 MNHEY, CDR2 SVGAGI. The V end lost 4 bases, the J end lost 8 bases, and 17 bases lay between the germline ends. There are 14 residues in the CDR3. This CDR3 reads CASSLEGRGAGYTF. The DNA for the CDR3 is TGTGCCAGCAGTTTGGAAGGTCGGGGGGCCGGCTACACCTTC.

In this sample, this clonotype turned up a few times. The chain joins TRBV12-3 or TRBV12-4 to TRBJ1-4, with no clear D. This CDR3 has 13 amino acids. The ends were cut back, 6 bases at V and 1 base at J, with 6 bases in the middle. CDR3 nucleotide sequence: TGTGCCAGCAGCCGTGAAACTAATGAAAAACTGTTTTTT. It yields the protein CASSRETNEKLFF.